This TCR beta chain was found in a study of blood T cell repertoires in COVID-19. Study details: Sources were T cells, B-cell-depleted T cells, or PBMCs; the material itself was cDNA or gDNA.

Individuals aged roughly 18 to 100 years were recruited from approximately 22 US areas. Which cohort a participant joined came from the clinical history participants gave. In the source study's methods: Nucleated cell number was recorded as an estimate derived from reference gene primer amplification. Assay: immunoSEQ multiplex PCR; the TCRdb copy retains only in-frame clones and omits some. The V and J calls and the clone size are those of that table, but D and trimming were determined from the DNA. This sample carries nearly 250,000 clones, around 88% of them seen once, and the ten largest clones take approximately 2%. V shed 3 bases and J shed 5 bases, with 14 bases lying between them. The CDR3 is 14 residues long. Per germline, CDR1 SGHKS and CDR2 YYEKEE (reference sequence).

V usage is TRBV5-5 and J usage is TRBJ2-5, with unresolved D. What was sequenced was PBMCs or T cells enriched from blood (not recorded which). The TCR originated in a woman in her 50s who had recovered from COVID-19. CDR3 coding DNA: TGTGCCAGCAGCTCCAATAACTTTAAGGAGACCCAGTACTTC. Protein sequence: CASSSNNFKETQYF.